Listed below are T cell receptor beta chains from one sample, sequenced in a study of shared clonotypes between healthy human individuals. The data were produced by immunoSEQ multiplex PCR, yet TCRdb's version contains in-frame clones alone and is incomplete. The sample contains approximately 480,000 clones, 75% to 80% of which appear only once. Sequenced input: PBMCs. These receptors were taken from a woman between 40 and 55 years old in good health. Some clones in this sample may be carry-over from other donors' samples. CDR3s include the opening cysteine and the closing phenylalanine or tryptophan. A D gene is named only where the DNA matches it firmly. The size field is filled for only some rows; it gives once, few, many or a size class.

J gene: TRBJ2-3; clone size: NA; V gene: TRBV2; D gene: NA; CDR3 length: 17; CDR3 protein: CASKWRVGGPTTDTQYF; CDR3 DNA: TGTGCCAGCAAATGGAGAGTCGGGGGGCCTACCACAGATACGCAGTATTTT
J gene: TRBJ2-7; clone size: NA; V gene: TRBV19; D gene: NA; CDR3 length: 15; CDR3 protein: CASSMVDAPSYEQYF; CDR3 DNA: TGTGCCAGTAGTATGGTAGACGCCCCCTCCTACGAGCAGTACTTC
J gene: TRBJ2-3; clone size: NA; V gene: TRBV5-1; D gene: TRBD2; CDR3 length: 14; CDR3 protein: CASSPRLAGDTQYF; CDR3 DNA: TGCGCCAGCAGCCCGAGACTAGCGGGAGATACGCAGTATTTT
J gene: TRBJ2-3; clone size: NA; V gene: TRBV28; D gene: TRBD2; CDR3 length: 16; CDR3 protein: CASSLSSGTSSNTQYF; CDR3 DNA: TGTGCCAGCAGTTTATCCTCCGGGACTAGCAGTAATACGCAGTATTTT
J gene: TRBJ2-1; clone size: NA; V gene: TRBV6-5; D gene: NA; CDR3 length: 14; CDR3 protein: CASSYSRSYNEQFF; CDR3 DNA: TGTGCCAGCAGTTACAGCCGCTCCTACAATGAGCAGTTCTTC
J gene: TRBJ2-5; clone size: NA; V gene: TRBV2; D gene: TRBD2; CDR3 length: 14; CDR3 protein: CASSGLAGVETQYF; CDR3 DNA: TGTGCCAGCAGTGGGTTAGCGGGAGTAGAGACCCAGTACTTC
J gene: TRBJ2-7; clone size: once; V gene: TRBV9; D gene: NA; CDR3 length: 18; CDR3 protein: CASSGHPEHLTQSYEQYF; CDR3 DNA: TGTGCCAGCAGCGGCCACCCCGAACACTTGACACAATCCTACGAGCAGTACTTC
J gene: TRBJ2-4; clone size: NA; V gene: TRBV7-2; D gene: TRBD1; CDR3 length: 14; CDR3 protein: CASSPRTGPDIQYF; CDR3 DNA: TGTGCCAGCAGCCCTCGGACAGGCCCGGACATTCAGTACTTC
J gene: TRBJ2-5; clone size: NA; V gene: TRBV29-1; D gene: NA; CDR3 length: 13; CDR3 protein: CSVEGPTQETQYF; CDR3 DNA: TGCAGCGTTGAGGGTCCCACACAAGAGACCCAGTACTTC
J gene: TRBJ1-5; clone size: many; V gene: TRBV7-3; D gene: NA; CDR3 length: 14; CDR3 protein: CASSLLGRGQPQHF; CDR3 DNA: TGTGCCAGCAGCTTATTGGGGCGCGGGCAGCCCCAGCATTTT
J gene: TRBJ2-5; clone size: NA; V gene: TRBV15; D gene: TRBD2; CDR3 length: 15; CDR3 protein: CATSRTLAGGETQYF; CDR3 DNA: TGTGCCACCAGCAGAACACTAGCGGGAGGGGAGACCCAGTACTTC
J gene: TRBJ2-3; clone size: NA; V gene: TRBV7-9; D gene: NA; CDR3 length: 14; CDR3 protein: CASSQLLGADTQYF; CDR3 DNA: TGTGCCAGCAGCCAACTTTTGGGGGCAGATACGCAGTATTTT
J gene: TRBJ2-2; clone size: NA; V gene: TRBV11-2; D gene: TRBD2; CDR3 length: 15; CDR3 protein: CASSPWGGITGELFF; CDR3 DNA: TGTGCCAGCAGCCCCTGGGGAGGGATCACCGGGGAGCTGTTTTTT
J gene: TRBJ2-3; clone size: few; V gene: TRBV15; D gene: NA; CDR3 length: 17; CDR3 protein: CATSRDRRRSVADTQYF; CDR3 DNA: TGTGCCACCAGCAGAGATCGGAGGCGATCCGTGGCAGATACGCAGTATTTT
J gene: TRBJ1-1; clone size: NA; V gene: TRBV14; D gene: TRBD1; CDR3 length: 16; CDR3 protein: CASSQEAPGQGTEAFF; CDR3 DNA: TGTGCCAGCAGCCAAGAAGCTCCAGGACAGGGAACTGAAGCTTTCTTT
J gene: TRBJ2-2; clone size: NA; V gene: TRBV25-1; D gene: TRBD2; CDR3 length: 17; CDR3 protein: CASSDQLAGANTGELFF; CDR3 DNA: TGTGCCAGCAGCGATCAACTAGCGGGGGCGAACACCGGGGAGCTGTTTTTT